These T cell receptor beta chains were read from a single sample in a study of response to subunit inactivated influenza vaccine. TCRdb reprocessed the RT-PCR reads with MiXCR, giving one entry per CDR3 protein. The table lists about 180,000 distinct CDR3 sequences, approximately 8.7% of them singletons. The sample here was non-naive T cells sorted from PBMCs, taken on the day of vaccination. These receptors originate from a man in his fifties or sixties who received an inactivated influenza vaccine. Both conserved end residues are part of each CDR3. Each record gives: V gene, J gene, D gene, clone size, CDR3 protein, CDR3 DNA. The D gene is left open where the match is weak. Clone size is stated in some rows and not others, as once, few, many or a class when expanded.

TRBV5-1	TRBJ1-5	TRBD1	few	CASSWTGGNQPQHF	TGCGCCAGCAGCTGGACAGGGGGCAATCAGCCCCAGCATTTT
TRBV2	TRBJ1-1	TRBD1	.	CASSQGGASKAFF	TGTGCCAGCAGCCAGGGGGGGGCGAGTAAAGCTTTCTTT
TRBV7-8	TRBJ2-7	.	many	CASSQGSIYEQYF	TGTGCCAGCAGCCAGGGGTCAATCTACGAGCAGTACTTC
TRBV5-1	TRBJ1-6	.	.	CASSLEVGRGSPLHF	TGCGCCAGCAGCTTGGAGGTTGGGCGGGGTTCACCCCTCCACTTT
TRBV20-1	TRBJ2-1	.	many	CSVETGFYNEQFF	TGCAGTGTTGAGACTGGATTCTACAATGAGCAGTTCTTC
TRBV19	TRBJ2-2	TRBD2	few	CASSSRLGGGPNTGELFF	TGTGCCAGTAGTTCGCGACTCGGGGGGGGACCCAACACCGGGGAGCTGTTTTTT
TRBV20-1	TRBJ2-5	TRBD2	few	CSASFRGGVGETQYF	TGCAGTGCTAGTTTTCGCGGGGGGGTAGGAGAGACCCAGTACTTC
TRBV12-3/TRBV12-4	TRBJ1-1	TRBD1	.	CASNTLRVGRGAFF	TGTGCCAGCAATACTTTACGCGTTGGCAGGGGGGCTTTCTTT
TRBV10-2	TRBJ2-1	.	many	CASSESGAGEQFF	TGCGCCAGCAGTGAGTCGGGGGCCGGTGAGCAGTTCTTC
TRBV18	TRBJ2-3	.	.	CASSPIGQSDTQYF	TGTGCCAGCTCACCTATAGGACAGTCAGATACGCAGTATTTT
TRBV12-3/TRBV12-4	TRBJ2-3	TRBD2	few	CASSLGAGGQGTQYF	TGTGCCAGCAGTTTGGGAGCGGGGGGGCAAGGTACGCAGTATTTT
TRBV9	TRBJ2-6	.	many	CASSVAVERGANVLTF	TGTGCCAGCAGCGTAGCCGTTGAGCGAGGGGCCAACGTCCTGACTTTC
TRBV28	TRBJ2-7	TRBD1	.	CASRATGGAYEQYF	TGTGCCAGCAGAGCGACAGGGGGGGCCTACGAGCAGTACTTC
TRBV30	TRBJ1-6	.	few	CAWSIGFGSPLHF	TGTGCCTGGAGCATTGGGTTTGGTTCACCCCTCCACTTT
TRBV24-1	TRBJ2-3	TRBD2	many	CATSDLGTSGGYAQYF	TGTGCCACCAGTGACCTTGGGACTAGCGGGGGGTACGCGCAGTATTTT
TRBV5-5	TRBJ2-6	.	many	CASSSLGGDGANVLTF	TGTGCCAGCAGCTCCCTCGGAGGGGATGGGGCCAACGTCCTGACTTTC
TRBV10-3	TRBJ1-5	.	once	CAVSDPPWGNQPQHF	TGTGCCGTCAGTGATCCCCCCTGGGGCAATCAGCCCCAGCATTTT
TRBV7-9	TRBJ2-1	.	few	CASSLGFGSSSYNEQFF	TGTGCCAGCAGCTTAGGGTTTGGGAGTAGCTCCTACAATGAGCAGTTCTTC
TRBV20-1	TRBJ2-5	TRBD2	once	CSARVSSGSLGDQYF	TGCAGTGCTAGAGTGAGTAGCGGGAGTTTAGGTGACCAGTACTTC
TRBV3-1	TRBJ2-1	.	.	CATRGKSSLHEQFF	TGTGCTACCCGGGGGAAATCGAGTCTCCATGAGCAGTTCTTC
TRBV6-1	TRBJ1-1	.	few	CASSRTNLGNTEAFF	TGTGCCAGCAGCCGAACCAACCTGGGGAACACTGAAGCTTTCTTT
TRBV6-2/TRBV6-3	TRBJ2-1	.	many	CASSMGRIGQFF	TGTGCCAGCAGTATGGGTCGCATCGGGCAGTTCTTC
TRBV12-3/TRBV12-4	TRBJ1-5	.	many	CASSSAGVSNQPQHF	TGTGCCAGCAGTTCCGCGGGCGTGAGCAATCAGCCCCAGCATTTT
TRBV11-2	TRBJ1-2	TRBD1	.	CASSFEQGFYGYTF	TGTGCCAGCAGCTTTGAACAGGGGTTCTATGGCTACACCTTC
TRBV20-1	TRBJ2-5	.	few	CSARGGLRETQYF	TGCAGTGCTAGGGGGGGGCTACGGGAGACCCAGTACTTC
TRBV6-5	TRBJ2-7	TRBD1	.	CASSYFSGQGVPYEQYF	TGTGCCAGCAGTTACTTCTCGGGACAGGGAGTTCCCTACGAGCAGTACTTC
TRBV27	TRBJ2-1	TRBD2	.	CASSPWTSGRAKHSYNEQFF	TGTGCCAGCAGTCCATGGACTAGCGGGAGGGCCAAGCACTCCTACAATGAGCAGTTCTTC
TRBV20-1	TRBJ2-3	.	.	CSARGMTDTQYF	TGCAGTGCTAGGGGGATGACAGATACGCAGTATTTT
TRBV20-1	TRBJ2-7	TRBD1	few	CSARGTGGNPYEQYF	TGCAGTGCTAGGGGGACAGGGGGAAATCCCTACGAGCAGTACTTC
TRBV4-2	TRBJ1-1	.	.	CASSQGDLNTEAFF	TGTGCCAGCAGCCAAGGGGACTTGAACACTGAAGCTTTCTTT
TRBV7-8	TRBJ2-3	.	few	CASKYGATTDTQYF	TGTGCCAGCAAGTATGGGGCGACCACAGATACGCAGTATTTT
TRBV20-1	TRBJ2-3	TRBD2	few	CSALAGGLGTDTQYF	TGCAGTGCTTTAGCGGGGGGGCTCGGGACAGATACGCAGTATTTT
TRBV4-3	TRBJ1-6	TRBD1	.	CASSQTMTGNYNSPLHF	TGCGCCAGCAGCCAAACCATGACAGGGAACTATAATTCACCCCTCCACTTT
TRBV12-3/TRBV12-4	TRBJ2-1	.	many	CASGKLDEQFF	TGTGCCAGCGGAAAACTCGATGAGCAGTTCTTC
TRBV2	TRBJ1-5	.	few	CASSEWPNQPQHF	TGTGCCAGCAGTGAATGGCCGAATCAGCCCCAGCATTTT
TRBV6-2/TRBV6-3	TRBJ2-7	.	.	CASSYSGAKPDYEQYF	TGTGCCAGCAGTTACTCGGGGGCCAAGCCGGACTACGAGCAGTACTTC
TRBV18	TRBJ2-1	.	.	CASSLESNEQFF	TGTGCCAGCTCCCTAGAGTCCAATGAGCAGTTCTTC
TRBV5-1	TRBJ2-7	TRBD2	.	CASSIKWGGEQYF	TGCGCCAGCAGCATCAAATGGGGGGGCGAGCAGTACTTC
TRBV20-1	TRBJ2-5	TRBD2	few	CSLAGGPETQYF	TGCAGCCTAGCGGGAGGGCCTGAGACCCAGTACTTC
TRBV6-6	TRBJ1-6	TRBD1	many	CASSLTGNSPLHF	TGTGCCAGCAGTTTGACAGGGAATTCACCCCTCCACTTT